This T cell receptor beta chain was captured by sequencing in a study of regulatory T cells in long-lasting Graves disease. General study findings and limits: The number of shared public clonotypes was higher in persistent patients (approximately 2,500) than new patients (approximately 1,000).

This clonotype was seen at least ten times. Its antigen is unknown. Assembly of TCR beta libraries relied on iRepertoire HTBI primers together with Arm-PCR of CDR3 regions. In the original analysis: The study identified about 60 TRBV and some 13 TRBJ segments across samples. TCRdb re-called the multiplex PCR reads with MiXCR, one entry per CDR3 protein. Clone size and V and J calls follow TCRdb, not the original study. The repertoire has some 230,000 distinct CDR3 sequences, 18% of them found once; the top ten carry around 20%. As to time point: newly diagnosed GD, antithyroid drugs for less than 3 months. With RNA extracted from PBMCs as input, the TCR library was made. Graves' disease diagnosis used American Thyroid Association guidelines. The CDR3 is made up of 14 amino acids. Germline V gene data show CDR1 as LGHDT and CDR2 as YNNKEL (reference sequence). With 4 bases removed from V and 5 bases from J, the gap between germline ends came to 14 bases.

The V gene is TRBV3-1, the J gene TRBJ1-2, with D uncertain. The receptor's source is a female donor with Graves disease. This sample comprised peripheral blood mononuclear cells (PBMCs), obtained at new diagnosis, from a patient treated with antithyroid drugs. Written as DNA, the CDR3 is TGTGCCAGCAGCCTGCCGGGCATCGGGTATGGCTACACCTTC. Translation gives CASSLPGIGYGYTF.